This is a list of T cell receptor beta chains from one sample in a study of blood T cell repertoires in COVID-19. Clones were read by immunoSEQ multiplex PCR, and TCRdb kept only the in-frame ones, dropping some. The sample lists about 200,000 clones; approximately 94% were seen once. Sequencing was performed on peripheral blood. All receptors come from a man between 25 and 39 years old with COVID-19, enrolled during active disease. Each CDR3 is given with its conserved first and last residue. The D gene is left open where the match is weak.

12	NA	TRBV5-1	CASSLERGELFF
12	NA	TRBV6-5	CASRNGRSEQYF
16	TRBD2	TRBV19	CASSIAQRGEQETQYF
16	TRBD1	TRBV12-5	CASGFGQGLRDQPQHF
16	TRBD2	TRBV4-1	CASSQDLGLAGNEQFF
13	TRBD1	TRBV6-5	CASSYEGAGGYTF
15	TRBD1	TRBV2	CASRTGGSTQETQYF
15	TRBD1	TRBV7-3	CASSFSGTGPYEQYF
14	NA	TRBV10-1	CASPSGGAREKLFF
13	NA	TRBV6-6	CASSPDSNYGYTF